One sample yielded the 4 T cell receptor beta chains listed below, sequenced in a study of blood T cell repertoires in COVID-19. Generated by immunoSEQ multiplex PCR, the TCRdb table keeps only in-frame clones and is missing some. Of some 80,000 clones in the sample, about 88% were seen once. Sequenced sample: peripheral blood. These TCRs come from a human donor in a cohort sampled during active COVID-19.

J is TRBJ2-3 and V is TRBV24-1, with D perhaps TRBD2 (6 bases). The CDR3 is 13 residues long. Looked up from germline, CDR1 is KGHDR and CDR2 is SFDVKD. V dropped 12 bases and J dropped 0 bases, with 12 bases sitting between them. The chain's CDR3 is CAAGGYSTDTQYF. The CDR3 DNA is TGTGCCGCCGGGGGATACAGCACAGATACGCAGTATTTT.

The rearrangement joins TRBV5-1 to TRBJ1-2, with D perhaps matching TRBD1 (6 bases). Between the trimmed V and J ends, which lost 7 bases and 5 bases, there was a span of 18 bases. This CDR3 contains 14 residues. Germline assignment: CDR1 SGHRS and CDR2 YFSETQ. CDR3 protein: CASSAGGEGYGYTF. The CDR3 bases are TGCGCCAGCTCGGCTGGGGGCGAGGGATATGGCTACACCTTC.

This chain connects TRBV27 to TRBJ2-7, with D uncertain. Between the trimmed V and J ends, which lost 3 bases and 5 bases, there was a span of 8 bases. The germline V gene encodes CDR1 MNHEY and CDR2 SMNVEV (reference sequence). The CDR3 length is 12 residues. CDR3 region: CASSFRVHEQYF. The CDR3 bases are TGTGCCAGCAGTTTTCGGGTGCACGAGCAGTACTTC.

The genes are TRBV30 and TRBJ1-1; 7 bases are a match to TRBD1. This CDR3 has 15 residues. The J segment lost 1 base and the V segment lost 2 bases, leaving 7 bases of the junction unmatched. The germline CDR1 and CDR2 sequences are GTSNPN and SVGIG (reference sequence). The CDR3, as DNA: TGTGCCTGGAGTTTAGGAAACAGGGGGAACACTGAAGCTTTCTTT. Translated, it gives CAWSLGNRGNTEAFF.